This T cell receptor (beta chain) is drawn from a study of blood T cell repertoires in COVID-19. Study-wide context: T cells, B-cell-depleted T cells, or PBMCs supplied cDNA or gDNA.

The method was immunoSEQ multiplex PCR; TCRdb's version includes in-frame clones alone and lacks a portion of them. The data show about 40,000 clones, with roughly 93% seen just once and about 9.2% held by the top ten. Germline CDR1 MNHEY, CDR2 SVGAGI. The junction had 9 bases not matched to a gene; V was cut back by 5 bases and J by 5 bases. The CDR3 is made up of 14 amino acids. The chain joins TRBV6-5 to TRBJ2-7; 7 positions agree with TRBD2. Sequencing was carried out using peripheral blood. The TCR was taken from a man in his fifties with active COVID-19. This chain's CDR3 is CASSLMTSRDEQYF. The CDR3 bases are TGTGCCAGCAGTCTGATGACTAGCCGGGACGAGCAGTACTTC.